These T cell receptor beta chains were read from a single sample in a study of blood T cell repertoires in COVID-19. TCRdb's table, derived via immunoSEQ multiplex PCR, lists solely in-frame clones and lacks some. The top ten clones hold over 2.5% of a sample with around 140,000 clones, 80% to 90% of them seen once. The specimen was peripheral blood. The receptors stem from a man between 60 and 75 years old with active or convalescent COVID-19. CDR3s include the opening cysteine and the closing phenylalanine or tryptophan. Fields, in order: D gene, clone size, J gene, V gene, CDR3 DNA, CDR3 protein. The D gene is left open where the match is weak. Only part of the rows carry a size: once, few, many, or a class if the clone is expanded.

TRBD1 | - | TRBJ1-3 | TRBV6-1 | TGTGCCAGCAGTGAGGGGGCCGGACAGGGGGACGGAAACACCATATATTTT | CASSEGAGQGDGNTIYF
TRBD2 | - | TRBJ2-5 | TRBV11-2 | TGTGCCAGCAGGAAAGGACTAGCGGAAGAGACCCAGTACTTC | CASRKGLAEETQYF
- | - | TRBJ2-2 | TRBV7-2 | TGTGCCAGCAGCTTAGGCGCCGGGGAGCTGTTTTTT | CASSLGAGELFF
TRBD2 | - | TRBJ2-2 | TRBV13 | TGTGCCAGCAGCCTCGGGACTAGCGTATTTGAACCTTCAACCGGGGAGCTGTTTTTT | CASSLGTSVFEPSTGELFF
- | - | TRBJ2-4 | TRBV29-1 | TGCAGCTGTTTGAGTGGCAGGGCCAAAAACATTCAGTACTTC | CSCLSGRAKNIQYF
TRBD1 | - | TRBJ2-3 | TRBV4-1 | TGCGCCAGCAGCCAAGATGGAGACAGGGGTGCGCAGTATTTT | CASSQDGDRGAQYF
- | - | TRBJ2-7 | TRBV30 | TGTGCCTGGAGTGCCGGGACTTATTACTACGAGCAGTACTTC | CAWSAGTYYYEQYF
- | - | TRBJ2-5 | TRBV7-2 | TGTGCCAGCAGCTTAATATTCGGGACACAAGAGACCCAGTACTTC | CASSLIFGTQETQYF
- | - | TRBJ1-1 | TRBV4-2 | TGTGCCAGCAGCCGAACGGGGGGGCCGGCGGGCACTGAAGCTTTCTTT | CASSRTGGPAGTEAFF
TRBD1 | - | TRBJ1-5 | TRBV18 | TGTGCCAGCTCACCGGGACAGTCAGATCAGCCCCAGCATTTT | CASSPGQSDQPQHF
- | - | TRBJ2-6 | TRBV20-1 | TGCAGTGCTAGTGACCAGTCTGGGGCCAACGTCCTGACTTTC | CSASDQSGANVLTF
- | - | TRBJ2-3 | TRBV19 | TGTGCCAGTAGTGCGTCAACAGATACGCAGTATTTT | CASSASTDTQYF
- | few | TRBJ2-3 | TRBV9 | TGTGCCAGCAGCTCTCATGGCGATACGCAGTATTTT | CASSSHGDTQYF
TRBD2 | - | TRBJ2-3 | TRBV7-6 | TGTGCCAGCAGCCTCCCTAGCGGGAGCCCAGATACGCAGTATTTT | CASSLPSGSPDTQYF
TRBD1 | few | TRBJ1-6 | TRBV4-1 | TGCGCCAGCAGCCAAACCCGGGACAGGGTATCACCCCTCCACTTT | CASSQTRDRVSPLHF
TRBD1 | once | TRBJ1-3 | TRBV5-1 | TGCGCCAGCAGCTTGGGACAGGGTGCTGGAAACACCATATATTTT | CASSLGQGAGNTIYF
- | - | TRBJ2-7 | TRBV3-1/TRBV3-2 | TGTGCCAGCAGCCAAGAAGCCTGGTACTACGAGCAGTACTTC | CASSQEAWYYEQYF
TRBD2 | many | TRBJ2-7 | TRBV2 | TGTGCCAGCATGGCCTCTGGGGGGGTCTACGAGCAGTACTTC | CASMASGGVYEQYF
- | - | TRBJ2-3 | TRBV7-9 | TGTGCCAGCAGCCCTAGCACAGATACGCAGTATTTT | CASSPSTDTQYF
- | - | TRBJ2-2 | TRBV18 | TGTGCCAGCTCACCACTCCCGGGATCAGACTCTCCGCTGTTTTTT | CASSPLPGSDSPLFF
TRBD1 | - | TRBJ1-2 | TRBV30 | TGTGCCTGGTCTACAGGGGGGCCTTATGGCTACACCTTC | CAWSTGGPYGYTF
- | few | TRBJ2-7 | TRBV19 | TGTGCCAGTAGTATAGATCATGAGACCCCGGGCTCCTACGAGCAGTACTTC | CASSIDHETPGSYEQYF
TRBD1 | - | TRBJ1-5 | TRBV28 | TGTGCCAGCAGTTCACCCCGACAGGGGGGCAATCAGCCCCAGCATTTT | CASSSPRQGGNQPQHF
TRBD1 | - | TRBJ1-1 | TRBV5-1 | TGCGCCAGCAGCTTGGGGTCGATGGACAGGGTCACTGAAGCTTTCTTT | CASSLGSMDRVTEAFF
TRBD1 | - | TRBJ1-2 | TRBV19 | TGTGCCAGTAGTCCCCGGACAGGAGGAGGTGGCTACACCTTC | CASSPRTGGGGYTF
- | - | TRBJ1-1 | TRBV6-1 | TGTGCCAGCAGTGAATTAGCCAGCCTGAACACTGAAGCTTTCTTT | CASSELASLNTEAFF
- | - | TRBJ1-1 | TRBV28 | TGTGCCAGCAGTTTATTAGAAGGGACAGAAGCTTTCTTT | CASSLLEGTEAFF
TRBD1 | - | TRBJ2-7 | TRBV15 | TGTGCCACCAGCAGAGATGAGGCAGGGGGCGAAGGGGAGCAGTACTTC | CATSRDEAGGEGEQYF
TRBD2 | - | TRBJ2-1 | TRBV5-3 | TGTGCCAGAAGCCACGGACTAGCGGGAGAGTTCCCCCTCTACAATGAGCAGTTCTTC | CARSHGLAGEFPLYNEQFF
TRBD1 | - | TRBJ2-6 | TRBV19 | TGTGCCTCCATACCCCGTGGGACAGGGGTTTCTGGGGCCAACGTCCTGACTTTC | CASIPRGTGVSGANVLTF
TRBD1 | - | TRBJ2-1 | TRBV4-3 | TGCGCCAGCAGCCACTGGACAGGGGCTAAGGACAATGAGCAGTTCTTC | CASSHWTGAKDNEQFF
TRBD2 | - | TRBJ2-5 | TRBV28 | TGTGCCAGCAGTGCACTAGCGGGCGTACATCAAGAGACCCAGTACTTC | CASSALAGVHQETQYF
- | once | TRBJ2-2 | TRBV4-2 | TGTGCCAGCAGCCAAGATCTGGGGAGGACGAACACCGGGGAGCTGTTTTTT | CASSQDLGRTNTGELFF
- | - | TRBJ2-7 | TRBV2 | TGTGCCAGCAGTGAGGAGGCAGGCAAATCCTACGAGCAGTACTTC | CASSEEAGKSYEQYF
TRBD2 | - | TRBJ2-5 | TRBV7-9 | TGTGCCAGCAGCTTAGATCTAGCGGGGGGTTTGCAAGAGACCCAGTACTTC | CASSLDLAGGLQETQYF
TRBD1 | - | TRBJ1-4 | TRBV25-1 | TGTGCCAGCAGTGACCTCTCGGACAGGGCGAAAGAAAAACTGTTTTTT | CASSDLSDRAKEKLFF